The present T cell receptor (beta chain) was sequenced within a study of STAT5B mutations in CD4+ large granular lymphocyte leukemia. Study results and limitations: Patient CD4-sorted repertoires stayed more clonal than healthy ones after leukemic-clone removal. No patients shared main leukemic clonotypes, though less than 30% appeared at low frequency elsewhere.

As to this clone: Its matching antigen is unknown.

Assay: immunoSEQ multiplex PCR; the TCRdb copy retains only in-frame clones and omits some. The top ten clones hold about 70% of a sample with 7,500 to 10,000 clones, just under 85% of them seen once. V lost 4 bases and J 6 bases, leaving 14 bases between the germline ends. The CDR3 totals 14 residues. From germline, CDR1 is SGDLS and CDR2 YYNGEE. J is TRBJ2-1 and V is TRBV9; D is perhaps TRBD1 (5 bases). The clonotype originates from a man between 60 and 75 years old with CD4+ T-cell large granular lymphocyte leukemia. Sequencing was done on a sample of PBMCs. This CDR3 is CASSTTGLGNEQFF. The CDR3 DNA reads TGTGCCAGCAGCACCACAGGTTTAGGCAATGAGCAGTTCTTC.